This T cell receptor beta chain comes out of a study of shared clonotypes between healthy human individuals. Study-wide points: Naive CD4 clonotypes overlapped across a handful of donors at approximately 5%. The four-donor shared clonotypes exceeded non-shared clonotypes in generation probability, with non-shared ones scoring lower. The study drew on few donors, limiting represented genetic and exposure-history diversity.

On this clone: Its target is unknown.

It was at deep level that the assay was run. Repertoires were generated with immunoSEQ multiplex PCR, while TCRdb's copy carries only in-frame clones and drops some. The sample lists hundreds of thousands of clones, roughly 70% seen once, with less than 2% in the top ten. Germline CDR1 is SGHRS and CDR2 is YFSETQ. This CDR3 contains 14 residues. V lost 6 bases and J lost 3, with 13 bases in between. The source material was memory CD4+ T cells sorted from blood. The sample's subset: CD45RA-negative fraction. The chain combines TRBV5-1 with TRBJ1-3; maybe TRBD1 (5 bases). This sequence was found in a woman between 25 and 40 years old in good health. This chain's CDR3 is CASNLGVDGNTIYF. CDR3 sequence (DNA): TGCGCCAGCAATCTGGGGGTCGATGGAAACACCATATATTTT.